A selection of T cell receptor beta chains follows, all from one sample in a study of blood T cell repertoires in COVID-19. Method: immunoSEQ multiplex PCR; TCRdb's copy keeps in-frame clones and lacks some. This sample has about 58,000 clones; 88% occur once, and the top ten carry 20% to 25%. Material for sequencing was peripheral blood. These receptors were obtained from a woman aged 45-59 years with active or convalescent COVID-19. CDR3s include the opening cysteine and the closing phenylalanine or tryptophan. The D gene is left open where the match is weak. A row's size may be missing; if present it is once, few, many or a size class.

J | length | D | size | V | CDR3 | DNA
TRBJ1-3 | 13 | - | once | TRBV9 | CASSQNSGNTIYF | TGTGCCAGCAGCCAAAACTCTGGAAACACCATATATTTT
TRBJ1-1 | 16 | - | - | TRBV7-3 | CASSLQGGALNTEAFF | TGTGCCAGCAGCTTACAAGGAGGGGCTCTGAACACTGAAGCTTTCTTT
TRBJ1-1 | 16 | - | - | TRBV18 | CASSRTDSWGRTEAFF | TGTGCCAGCTCACGGACGGACAGTTGGGGACGGACTGAAGCTTTCTTT
TRBJ2-1 | 20 | TRBD2 | - | TRBV9 | CASSGGGTSGRPQPYNEQFF | TGTGCCAGCAGCGGGGGAGGGACTAGCGGGAGGCCCCAGCCCTACAATGAGCAGTTCTTC
TRBJ1-2 | 13 | - | - | TRBV27 | CASSFWANYGYTF | TGTGCCAGCAGTTTTTGGGCGAACTATGGCTACACCTTC
TRBJ2-7 | 16 | TRBD2 | - | TRBV24-1 | CATRSPGLVKSYEQYF | TGTGCCACCAGGAGTCCGGGACTAGTGAAAAGCTACGAGCAGTACTTC
TRBJ2-3 | 17 | TRBD2 | - | TRBV3-1/TRBV3-2 | CASSQWVTSGVTDTQYF | TGTGCCAGCAGTCAATGGGTGACTAGCGGTGTCACAGATACGCAGTATTTT
TRBJ2-1 | 15 | TRBD2 | few | TRBV30 | CAWSERGLAGVEQFF | TGTGCCTGGAGCGAGAGGGGACTAGCGGGAGTAGAGCAGTTCTTC
TRBJ2-7 | 14 | TRBD2 | - | TRBV5-8 | CASSLTSVSYEQYF | TGTGCCAGCAGCCTAACTAGCGTTTCCTACGAGCAGTACTTC
TRBJ1-3 | 16 | TRBD1 | - | TRBV30 | CAWSTWDSRSGNTIYF | TGTGCCTGGAGTACATGGGACAGCCGCTCTGGAAACACCATATATTTT
TRBJ1-2 | 14 | TRBD1 | - | TRBV4-2 | CASSHEGQFRGYTF | TGTGCCAGCAGCCACGAGGGACAGTTTCGTGGCTACACCTTC
TRBJ2-5 | 11 | - | few | TRBV20-1 | CSASSPETQYF | TGCAGTGCTAGCTCCCCCGAGACCCAGTACTTC
TRBJ2-7 | 19 | TRBD2 | - | TRBV30 | CAWSVGTPSGSGEDYEQYF | TGTGCCTGGAGTGTTGGGACGCCTAGCGGGAGTGGTGAAGACTACGAGCAGTACTTC
TRBJ2-7 | 14 | TRBD1 | - | TRBV5-5 | CASAWDRPTYEQYF | TGTGCCAGCGCATGGGACAGGCCCACCTACGAGCAGTACTTC
TRBJ2-7 | 16 | TRBD2 | once | TRBV2 | CASRTDLAGNPYEQYF | TGTGCCAGCAGGACAGACCTAGCGGGAAATCCCTACGAGCAGTACTTC
TRBJ1-2 | 14 | TRBD1 | - | TRBV11-1 | CASSSIQGAEGYTF | TGTGCCAGCAGCTCGATACAGGGGGCGGAAGGCTACACCTTC
TRBJ2-1 | 17 | TRBD2 | - | TRBV6-2/TRBV6-3 | CASSSQPGRGFSNEQFF | TGTGCCAGCAGTTCCCAACCAGGGAGGGGTTTCTCCAATGAGCAGTTCTTC
TRBJ1-1 | 15 | - | - | TRBV9 | CASSVRPDLNTEAFF | TGTGCCAGCAGCGTACGGCCGGACTTGAACACTGAAGCTTTCTTT
TRBJ1-3 | 15 | TRBD1 | - | TRBV2 | CASSNRGGSGNTIYF | TGTGCCAGCAGCAACAGGGGAGGATCTGGAAACACCATATATTTT
TRBJ2-2 | 14 | - | - | TRBV6-5 | CASRSPGIQGELFF | TGTGCCAGCAGGTCGCCCGGGATCCAGGGGGAGCTGTTTTTT
TRBJ2-5 | 14 | TRBD1 | - | TRBV3-1/TRBV3-2 | CASSRTGGQETQYF | TGTGCCAGCAGCCGGACAGGGGGCCAAGAGACCCAGTACTTC
TRBJ1-1 | 14 | - | - | TRBV27 | CASSLMGPNTEAFF | TGTGCCAGCAGTTTAATGGGGCCAAACACTGAAGCTTTCTTT
TRBJ1-2 | 14 | TRBD1 | - | TRBV9 | CASNTGDLNYGYTF | TGTGCCAGCAACACAGGGGACCTAAACTATGGCTACACCTTC
TRBJ2-5 | 15 | - | - | TRBV5-4 | CASSFNGQRQETQYF | TGTGCCAGCAGCTTCAACGGACAACGACAAGAGACCCAGTACTTC
TRBJ2-2 | 15 | TRBD2 | - | TRBV2 | CASSVGLAGGGELFF | TGTGCCAGCAGTGTTGGACTAGCGGGAGGCGGGGAGCTGTTTTTT
TRBJ2-3 | 13 | - | - | TRBV19 | CATAPGPGSTQYF | TGTGCCACCGCCCCAGGACCCGGGAGTACGCAGTATTTT
TRBJ2-1 | 16 | - | - | TRBV27 | CASSPYQGGSYNEQFF | TGTGCCAGCAGTCCGTACCAGGGGGGCTCCTACAATGAGCAGTTCTTC
TRBJ1-2 | 13 | - | - | TRBV7-6 | CASSSPGVNGYTF | TGTGCCAGCAGCTCACCAGGGGTTAATGGCTACACCTTC
TRBJ2-7 | 15 | - | - | TRBV7-7 | CASSLSSGGSYEQYF | TGTGCTAGCAGCTTATCCAGCGGAGGGAGCTACGAGCAGTACTTC